Listed here is a single TCR beta chain. This specimen belongs to a study of control samples from healthy donors and cancer patients. Only in-frame clones appear in the TCRdb table, and some are missing; sequencing was by immunoSEQ multiplex PCR. Of 150,000 to 200,000 clones in the sample, about 91% were seen once. Source material: blood. The sequence came from a woman aged 40 to 50 in good health.

CDR3 loop: CASSDTRRGGGSYEQYF. CDR3 sequence (DNA): TGTGCCAGCAGTGACACCCGTCGGGGAGGGGGCTCCTACGAGCAGTACTTC. The chain links TRBV6-4 to TRBJ2-7; D perhaps matches TRBD2 (7 bases). Between the trimmed V and J ends, which lost 2 bases and 0 bases, there was a span of 17 bases. In germline, CDR1 is MRHNA, CDR2 SNTAGT. The CDR3 is made up of 17 amino acids.